These 10 T cell receptor beta chains came from one sample sequenced in a study of CD4 T cells in relation to SARS-CoV-2 and coronaviruses. The unexposed donors gave CD4+ T cells in about 2011-2018, prior to COVID-19. CD4+ T cells were isolated from the cells after nine to eleven days of culture. These TCRs are of unknown antigen specificity. Clones were read by immunoSEQ multiplex PCR, and TCRdb kept only the in-frame ones, dropping some. Of 20,000 to 25,000 clones listed, more than 65% are singletons. Material for sequencing was CD4+ T cells from PBMCs, cultured in vitro. Receptor source: a human donor in good health.

J is TRBJ2-3 and V is TRBV11-2, with 9 bases identical to TRBD2. Germline CDR1 reads SGHAT; CDR2 reads FQNNGV. V trimming: 4 bases; J trimming: 6 bases; junction bases outside the gene matches: 8. There are 15 residues in the CDR3. CDR3 DNA sequence: TGTGCCAGCAGCTGGGCTAGCGGGATTAAGGATACGCAGTATTTT. It codes for CASSWASGIKDTQYF.

The rearrangement uses TRBV2 and TRBJ2-2; maybe TRBD2 (5 bases). Germline CDR1 and CDR2: SNHLY and FYNNEI. This CDR3 has 14 amino acids. V shed 8 bases and J shed 2 bases, with 12 bases lying between them. CDR3 protein: CASGLASNTGELFF. CDR3 nucleotides: TGTGCCAGCGGCCTAGCATCAAACACCGGGGAGCTGTTTTTT.

The genes are TRBV7-2 and TRBJ2-7, with D uncertain. The CDR3 runs to 11 residues. Germline V gene sequence: CDR1 SGHTA, CDR2 FQGNSA. With 0 bases removed from V and 6 bases from J, the gap between germline ends came to 3 bases. The CDR3 is CASSLAVEQYF. The CDR3 bases are TGTGCCAGCAGCTTAGCAGTCGAGCAGTACTTC.

V gene TRBV15 combines with J gene TRBJ1-1; TRBD1 matches at 9 bases. CDR3 length: 16 residues. With 0 bases clipped from V and 1 base from J, the junction kept 3 bases outside the gene matches. CDR1 and CDR2 from the germline V gene are LNHNV and YYDKDF (reference sequence). Written as DNA, the CDR3 is TGTGCCACCAGCAGAGAAGGGACAGGGCCGAACACTGAAGCTTTCTTT. As protein: CATSREGTGPNTEAFF.

This clone was counted a few times. The chain couples TRBV28 to TRBJ2-7, with TRBD1 identical over 7 bases. CDR3 length equals 13 residues. CDR1 is MDHEN and CDR2 is SYDVKM in the germline V gene. V lost 6 bases to trimming and J lost 2 bases; unmatched junction nucleotides: 4. The CDR3 DNA reads as TGTGCCAGCAGAACAGGGGCCGCCTACGAGCAGTACTTC. Protein: CASRTGAAYEQYF.

This chain links TRBV7-3 with TRBJ1-1; D not resolved. The CDR3 is made up of 13 amino acids. Germline loops: CDR1 SGHTA, CDR2 FQGTGA. The V end lost 1 base, the J end lost 3 bases, and 6 bases lay between the germline ends. The CDR3, as DNA: TGTGCCAGCAGCTTAAGGAGGGACACTGAAGCTTTCTTT. Amino acids: CASSLRRDTEAFF.

The gene calls are TRBV19 and TRBJ2-2, with D perhaps matching TRBD1 (7 bases). Germline-derived CDR1 and CDR2 are LNHDA and SQIVND (reference sequence). The CDR3 runs 16 residues. The V end was cut by 3 bases, the J end by 4 bases, with 15 bases between. DNA for the CDR3: TGTGCCAGTAGTATGTTCGGGCAGGGGGGCACCGGGGAGCTGTTTTTT. Protein sequence: CASSMFGQGGTGELFF.

This rearrangement joins TRBV18 to TRBJ2-3; D is undetermined. V was cut by 3 bases and J by 2 bases, with 9 bases left in between. Germline V gene data show CDR1 as KGHSH and CDR2 as LQKENI. This CDR3 has 14 residues. The CDR3 region has the DNA TGTGCCAGCTCACCGGGCCGAGACACAGATACGCAGTATTTT. Translation gives CASSPGRDTDTQYF.

Only a few counts were recorded for this clone. The chain recombines TRBV12-2 with TRBJ1-2; TRBD1, as called in the table, went unchecked against the DNA. TRBV12-2 is flagged as a pseudogene. The CDR3 sequence is 15 residues long. As DNA, the CDR3 is TGTGCAAGTCGCTTCGTCCCTGGGGCTCACTATGGCTACACCTTC. This gives the protein CASRFVPGAHYGYTF.

The chain couples TRBV19 to TRBJ2-1; perhaps TRBD1 as D (5 bases). The germline V gene has CDR1 LNHDA and CDR2 SQIVND (reference sequence). Trimming left V 5 bases short and J 4 bases short, with 12 bases between. This CDR3 has 14 amino acids. The CDR3 DNA is TGTGCCAGTAGTGTAACAGGAACGTACAATGAGCAGTTCTTC. Translating gives CASSVTGTYNEQFF.